The entry that follows covers one TCR beta chain sequence. This CDR3 contains 21 residues. CDR1 is MGHRA, CDR2 YSYEKL, per germline. J lost 3 bases, V lost 3 bases, and 21 bases had no gene match. One Seattle source followed patients from active infection through their disease course. The entry originates in a study of blood T cell repertoires in COVID-19. Study context: COVID-19 samples from acute and convalescent phases originated in the United States, Italy and Spain.

As originally analysed: Estimation of nucleated cell counts relied on the amplification of reference gene primers. Here immunoSEQ multiplex PCR was the method, and the copy in TCRdb shows in-frame clones only, minus some. Clonal size and the V and J genes are those of that table, whereas D and trimming came from the DNA. Of roughly 120,000 clones in the sample, 90% were seen once. The source is a man between 60 and 70 years old with COVID-19, enrolled during active disease. Sequences were obtained from peripheral blood. The chain couples TRBV4-1 to TRBJ2-2; 8 bases line up with TRBD2. DNA for the CDR3: TGCGCCAGCAGCCATGGGTTGCGGCTAGCGGGTCTTCCCACGGACACCGGGGAGCTGTTTTTT. Its translation: CASSHGLRLAGLPTDTGELFF.